The 29 T cell receptor beta chains below all came from one sample that was sequenced in a study of T cells in Graves' hyperthyroidism and ophthalmopathy (dated by TCRdb to the late 2010s). Receptors were amplified or captured by multiplex PCR. Reads for this sample came from an Illumina HiSeq 2000. The TCR beta CDR3 regions were amplified from the RNA transcripts. The first round of RT-PCR for the TCR CDR3 was performed with the HTBI primer set and the Qiagen OneStep RT-PCR kit. The raw public reads went through TCRdb reprocessing: fastp at Q25, MiXCR clone calling, in-frame beta chains kept. CDR3 protein sequences are deduplicated, and each keeps its most common genes and DNA. Across this sample there are 450,000 to 650,000 distinct CDR3 sequences, with approximately 15% seen only once. About 7% of the sample is held by the ten biggest clonotypes. Sequenced: blood. The receptors come from a woman between 18 and 29 years old with Graves' ophthalmopathy.

This clonotype was found a few times. DNA for the CDR3: TGTGCCACCATCCGGGGTAGCACAGATACGCAGTATTTT. As protein: CATIRGSTDTQYF. This chain joins TRBV24-1 and TRBJ2-3, with TRBD2 as a possible D gene (5 bases). Germline CDR1 and CDR2: KGHDR and SFDVKD. The CDR3 totals 13 residues. Trimming cost V 8 bases and J 0 bases, with 8 bases left between them.

A few counts support this clonotype. The chain recombines TRBV9 with TRBJ2-2; 7 bases line up with TRBD1. Trimming at V came to 0 bases and at J to 0 bases, leaving 5 bases not matched to a gene. Germline-derived CDR1 and CDR2 are SGDLS and YYNGEE. The CDR3 totals 17 residues. CDR3 sequence: CASSVALDRPNTGELFF. Written as DNA, the CDR3 is TGTGCCAGCAGCGTAGCCTTGGACAGGCCGAACACCGGGGAGCTGTTTTTT.

The J gene is TRBJ2-7, the V gene TRBV20-1; TRBD1 aligns across 9 bases. J was trimmed by 4 bases and V by 1 base; bases with no gene match: 8. There are 15 residues in the CDR3. Germline-derived CDR1 and CDR2 are DFQATT and SNEGSKA (reference sequence). The CDR3 sequence: CSARGGTGFVYEQYF. The CDR3 bases are TGCAGTGCTAGAGGAGGGACAGGGTTCGTGTACGAGCAGTACTTC.

In its sample, this clonotype was seen once. The V call is TRBV7-8, the J call TRBJ2-1, with TRBD1 matching over 11 bases. In germline, CDR1 is SGHVS, CDR2 FQNEAQ. This CDR3 is 16 amino acids long. After removal of 4 bases from V and 3 bases from J, the junction contained 5 bases not matched to a gene. The CDR3 sequence is CASSSSGQGVYNEQFF. The CDR3 nucleotides read TGTGCCAGCAGCTCATCGGGACAGGGGGTCTACAATGAGCAGTTCTTC.

This clonotype appeared many times. The chain carries TRBV18 and TRBJ1-1, with unresolved D. V dropped 2 bases and J dropped 7 bases, with 20 bases sitting between them. The length of the CDR3 is 16 residues. Looked up from germline, CDR1 is KGHSH and CDR2 is LQKENI. The CDR3 is CASSPDYGSSVGEAFF. In DNA, the CDR3 is TGTGCCAGCTCACCAGACTATGGGTCCTCCGTGGGTGAAGCTTTCTTT.

Many counts were recorded for this clonotype. V gene TRBV6-1 combines with J gene TRBJ1-2; D is possibly TRBD1 (5 bases). Between the trimmed V and J ends, which lost 6 bases and 3 bases, there was a span of 11 bases. Germline CDR1 reads MNHNS; CDR2 reads SASEGT. This CDR3 is built from 13 residues. CDR3 DNA: TGTGCCAGCAGGTTCGACAGCGACTATGGCTACACCTTC. Protein product: CASRFDSDYGYTF.

Notes on this clonotype: A much larger clone lies one base from this, so it may be a read error. The V and J genes are TRBV19 and TRBJ1-5, with 8 bases identical to TRBD1. The junction had 4 bases not matched to a gene; V was cut back by 3 bases and J by 6 bases. Germline-derived CDR1 and CDR2 are LNHDA and SQIVND (reference sequence). There are 14 residues in the CDR3. CDR3 region: CASSIGQGGQPQHF. The CDR3 region has the DNA TGTGCCAGTAGTATTGGACAGGGCGGTCAGCCCCAGCATTTT.

The sample holds many counts of this clonotype. The CDR3 DNA sequence: TGTGCCAGCAGTGAAGCCGGGACAGGGAATTCACCCCTCCACTTT. Its protein product is CASSEAGTGNSPLHF. The chain combines TRBV2 with TRBJ1-6, with 9 positions matching TRBD1. Germline V gene lookup returns CDR1 SNHLY and CDR2 FYNNEI. The CDR3 extends over 15 amino acids. Trimming cost V 0 bases and J 7 bases; bases outside gene matches: 1. The full variable domain, with the rest looked up from reference TRBV2 and TRBJ1-6, is EPEVTQTPSHQVTQMGQEVILRCVPISNHLYFYWYRQILGQKVEFLVSFYNNEISEKSEIFDDQFSVERPDGSNFTLKIRSTKLEDSAMYFCASSEAGTGNSPLHFGNGTRLTVT.

This chain connects TRBV2 to TRBJ2-3, with a tentative D call TRBD2 (5 bases). The germline gives CDR1 SNHLY, CDR2 FYNNEI. Trimming left V 0 bases short and J 5 bases short, with 15 bases between. There are 16 residues in the CDR3. The CDR3 nucleotides are TGTGCCAGCAGTGAAGCGCGGGCCCAGGAAGGAGATACGCAGTATTTT. Protein sequence: CASSEARAQEGDTQYF.

This clonotype came up once. Just one base apart from a much larger clone, this may be a read error. The chain has TRBV11-3 and TRBJ2-7; no definite D call. This CDR3 spans 16 amino acids. From germline, CDR1 is SGHNT and CDR2 YENEEA. CDR3: CAGSLEMAAMDYEQYF. CDR3 DNA sequence: TGTGCCGGCAGCTTAGAGATGGCCGCCATGGACTACGAGCAGTACTTC.

The V gene is TRBV2, the J gene TRBJ2-1, with a weak D call TRBD2 (6 bases). Germline-derived CDR1 and CDR2 are SNHLY and FYNNEI. Trimming stripped 5 bases from V and 4 bases from J, with 12 bases between. The CDR3 extends over 14 amino acids. CDR3 residues: CASSQSGPYNEQFF. The CDR3 DNA follows: TGTGCCAGCAGTCAGAGCGGGCCTTACAATGAGCAGTTCTTC.

The genes are TRBV5-1 and TRBJ2-1; the match to TRBD2 covers 12 bases. V dropped 1 base and J dropped 8; count of bases not matched to a gene: 4. The germline gives CDR1 SGHRS, CDR2 YFSETQ. The CDR3 consists of 15 residues. The CDR3: CASSLLTSGRDEQFF. DNA of the CDR3: TGCGCCAGCAGCTTGTTGACTAGCGGGAGAGATGAGCAGTTCTTC.

A note on this clonotype: A much larger clone lies one base from this, so it may be a read error. This sequence joins TRBV6-5 and TRBJ1-1; D is unresolved. Germline V lookup: CDR1 MNHEY, CDR2 SVGAGI. The CDR3 is 14 amino acids. For the CDR3, the DNA is TGTGCCAGCAGTTTAACAGCCATGAACACTGAAGCTTCCTTT. This encodes CASSLTAMNTEASF.

The chain carries TRBV12-3 or TRBV12-4 and TRBJ1-2, with TRBD1 identical over 11 bases. V shed 6 bases and J 0 bases; nucleotides not matched to a gene: 3. CDR3 length: 15 residues. The DNA for the CDR3 is TGTGCCAGCAGGGACAGGGGGCAGGCTAACTATGGCTACACCTTC. Protein: CASRDRGQANYGYTF.

This clonotype was found many times. This rearrangement joins TRBV2 to TRBJ2-7; no firm D call. The CDR3 spans 16 residues. Trimming stripped 4 bases from V and 0 bases from J, with 16 bases between. Per the germline V gene, CDR1 is SNHLY and CDR2 is FYNNEI. The CDR3 coding sequence is TGTGCCAGCAGTGGAAGAACAGCAGGAAGCTCCTACGAGCAGTACTTC. It yields the protein CASSGRTAGSSYEQYF.

Ten or more counts support this clonotype. The chain joins TRBV9 to TRBJ1-1; 7 bases are shared with TRBD1. After removal of 3 bases from V and 2 bases from J, the junction contained 7 bases not matched to a gene. CDR1 and CDR2 from the germline V gene are SGDLS and YYNGEE. CDR3 length: 15 amino acids. The CDR3: CASSAGGQQNTEAFF. The CDR3 nucleotides are TGTGCCAGCAGCGCGGGGGGACAGCAAAACACTGAAGCTTTCTTT.

Comments on this clonotype: A much larger clone differs by one base, so this may be a read error. This chain uses TRBV12-3 or TRBV12-4 with TRBJ2-3; tentative D call: TRBD2 (5 bases). The CDR3 runs 14 residues. Trimming removed 4 bases at V and 1 base at J, with 9 bases between. CDR3 DNA sequence: TGTGCCAGCAGTTCTCTAGCCCGCACAGATACGCAGTATTTT. Translated, it gives CASSSLARTDTQYF.

This clonotype was recorded a few times. CDR3 region: CASSLVSEGEYF. The DNA for the CDR3 is TGTGCCAGCAGCTTAGTCAGCGAGGGAGAGTACTTC. This chain links TRBV7-9 with TRBJ2-7; possibly TRBD2 for D (5 bases). V lost 1 base to trimming and J lost 11 bases, with 12 bases between them. Germline V CDR1 and CDR2: SEHNR, FQNEAQ (reference sequence). The CDR3 is 12 residues long.

Comment on this clonotype: At one of its ends the junction is not consistent with the germline gene, which may arise from a read error. This sequence joins TRBV3-1 and TRBJ2-2, with 8 bases fitting TRBD2. This CDR3 has 17 residues. Germline CDR1 reads LGHDT; CDR2 reads YNNKEL (reference sequence). This CDR3 reads CASSQGGSGIVTGGLFF. The CDR3 DNA reads TGTGCCAGCAGCCAAGGCGGTAGCGGGATAGTCACCGGGGGGCTGTTTTTT.

Comment on this clonotype: This may be a read error: a much more frequent sequence differs by one nucleotide. The V gene is TRBV28, the J gene TRBJ2-1, with 9 bases that match TRBD2. With V trimmed by 7 bases and J by 7 bases, 11 bases remained unmatched. The CDR3 contains 15 residues. CDR1 and CDR2 (germline): MDHEN, SYDVKM. CDR3 residues: CASNPIAGARNEQFF. DNA for the CDR3: TGTGCCAGCAACCCTATAGCGGGAGCGCGTAATGAGCAGTTCTTC.

The rearrangement links TRBV29-1 to TRBJ2-7; D might be TRBD1 or TRBD2, each matching 6 bases. V lost 1 base and J lost 4, with 11 bases in between. Germline loops: CDR1 SQVTM, CDR2 ANQGSEA. The CDR3 has 13 amino acids. The DNA of the CDR3 is TGCAGCGTTGAAGGGGGGGCAGAGTACGAGCAGTACTTC. Its translation: CSVEGGAEYEQYF.

The chain is built from TRBV19 and TRBJ2-5; TRBD2 matches at 9 bases. CDR3 length equals 16 residues. The germline V gene has CDR1 LNHDA and CDR2 SQIVND (reference sequence). Unmatched junction bases numbered 11, after V lost 4 bases and J lost 5 bases. As DNA, the CDR3 is TGTGCCAGTAGTACCCTGGGGACTAGCCGCGGCGAGACCCAGTACTTC. Translating gives CASSTLGTSRGETQYF.

In its sample, this clonotype was seen a few times. The chain has TRBV7-6 and TRBJ1-4; tentatively, D is TRBD1 (6 bases). With 1 base removed from V and 5 bases from J, the gap between germline ends came to 11 bases. There are 15 residues in the CDR3. Looked up from germline, CDR1 is SGHVS and CDR2 is FNYEAQ. CDR3 region: CASSLEGGPNEKLFF. DNA of the CDR3: TGTGCCAGCAGCTTAGAGGGGGGTCCCAATGAAAAACTGTTTTTT.

Only a few counts were recorded for this clonotype. This chain links TRBV20-1 with TRBJ1-5, with a tentative D call TRBD1 (6 bases). The germline gives CDR1 DFQATT, CDR2 SNEGSKA (reference sequence). The CDR3 runs to 15 residues. The germline V and J ends were trimmed by 1 base and 5 bases, with 15 bases remaining between them. DNA for the CDR3: TGCAGTGCTAGAGCCCTCCATCCAGGGGATCAGCCCCAGCATTTT. Protein product: CSARALHPGDQPQHF.

In its sample, this clonotype was seen many times. The V gene is TRBV5-6, the J gene TRBJ1-1; D is perhaps TRBD1 (6 bases). Trimming removed 6 bases from V and 1 base from J, with 13 bases in between. The CDR3 runs to 14 residues. Germline loops: CDR1 SGHDT, CDR2 YYEEEE. CDR3 in DNA: TGTGCCAGCACCACGGACAGAAGGAACACTGAAGCTTTCTTT. Encoded protein: CASTTDRRNTEAFF.

This clonotype was picked up many times. This chain joins TRBV6-2 or TRBV6-3 and TRBJ2-1, with D unclear. Germline loops: CDR1 MNHEY, CDR2 SVGEGT. Deletions cut 2 bases from V and 5 bases from J, with 10 bases between. CDR3 size: 14 residues. CDR3 in DNA: TGTGCCAGCAGTTACGAACTACGGAACAATGAGCAGTTCTTC. Protein sequence: CASSYELRNNEQFF.

The gene calls are TRBV20-1 and TRBJ2-7; 13 positions agree with TRBD2. This CDR3 has 15 amino acids. The germline V gene encodes CDR1 DFQATT and CDR2 SNEGSKA (reference sequence). V lost 5 bases to trimming and J lost 4 bases; unmatched junction nucleotides: 8. The CDR3 DNA is TGCAGTGCTGAACTAGCGGGAGGGCCGCGGTACGAGCAGTACTTC. This translates into CSAELAGGPRYEQYF.

This clonotype was observed a handful of times. The rearrangement joins TRBV20-1 to TRBJ1-3, with 8 bases aligning to TRBD1. CDR1 is DFQATT and CDR2 is SNEGSKA in the germline V gene (reference sequence). V lost 1 base and J lost 0; bases outside the gene matches: 5. The CDR3 loop spans 16 amino acids. DNA of the CDR3: TGCAGTGCTAGAGGACAGGGGCTTAACTCTGGAAACACCATATATTTT. Translating it yields CSARGQGLNSGNTIYF.

In this sample, this clonotype turned up many times. The CDR3 loop is CASTLFNEQFF. The CDR3 coding sequence is TGTGCCAGCACGTTGTTCAATGAGCAGTTCTTC. J is TRBJ2-1 and V is TRBV28; no clear D. CDR1 MDHEN and CDR2 SYDVKM come from the germline V gene. CDR3 length equals 11 residues. V gave up 7 bases and J gave up 6 bases, with 7 bases separating them. Based on the CDR3 plus reference TRBV28 and TRBJ2-1, the full variable domain is DVKVTQSSRYLVKRTGEKVFLECVQDMDHENMFWYRQDPGLGLRLIYFSYDVKMKEKGDIPEGYSVSREKKERFSLILESASTNQTSMYLCASTLFNEQFFGPGTRLTVL.